This passage covers 3 T cell receptor beta chains from one sample sequenced in a study of CD8 T cells in ankylosing spondylitis. TCRdb analysed the 5' RACE reads with MiXCR anew, one entry per CDR3 protein. The sample has 310,000 or so distinct CDR3 sequences, around 20% seen once. The sample taken for sequencing was blood, either unsorted or a sorted T cell fraction (not recorded which). These receptors originate from a male donor with ankylosing spondylitis or in good health (not recorded which).

The chain couples TRBV11-2 to TRBJ1-3; tentative D call: TRBD1 (6 bases). The CDR3 totals 18 residues. Between the trimmed V and J ends, which lost 5 bases and 2 bases, there was a span of 22 bases. CDR1 is SGHAT, CDR2 FQNNGV, per germline. In DNA, the CDR3 is TGTGCCAGCAGCCCCCAAAAGGGGGGGACTCTCCCTGGAAACACCATATATTTT. It codes for CASSPQKGGTLPGNTIYF.

The chain joins TRBV3-1 to TRBJ1-1; D not certain. Germline V gives CDR1 LGHDT, CDR2 YNNKEL (reference sequence). The CDR3 totals 13 residues. Trimming pared 1 base from V and 1 base from J, leaving 4 bases between. The chain's CDR3 is CASSQVPNTEAFF. The DNA of the CDR3 is TGTGCCAGCAGCCAAGTTCCGAACACTGAAGCTTTCTTT.

V and J are TRBV5-1 and TRBJ2-1; no reliable D call. V was trimmed by 4 bases and J by 0 bases, leaving 17 bases between them. This CDR3 is 17 amino acids long. CDR1 and CDR2 (germline): SGHRS, YFSETQ. CDR3 sequence (DNA): TGCGCCAGCAGCGCAATGTCAGGCACATCCTCCTACAATGAGCAGTTCTTC. Translated: CASSAMSGTSSYNEQFF.